This T cell receptor beta chain was documented in a study of regulatory T cells in long-lasting Graves disease. This clonotype was counted many times. What it recognizes is unknown. Study results and caveats: It was in persistent disease that TRBV28, TRBJ1-2 and TRBJ2-5 were favored.

In building TCR beta libraries, iRepertoire HTBI primers were used together with Arm-PCR of CDR3 regions. In TCRdb, the multiplex PCR reads were re-called with MiXCR into one record per CDR3 protein. The repertoire holds approximately 250,000 distinct CDR3 sequences, with roughly 18% as singletons. Time point meaning: newly diagnosed GD, antithyroid drugs for less than 3 months. The authors made the TCR library using RNA they extracted from PBMCs. Graves' disease diagnosis relied on American Thyroid Association guidelines. V gave up 1 base and J gave up 1 base, with 13 bases separating them. The CDR3 runs 15 residues. CDR1 and CDR2 (germline): DFQATT, SNEGSKA (reference sequence).

The source of this sequence is a female donor with Graves disease. The sequenced sample was peripheral blood mononuclear cells (PBMCs), obtained at new diagnosis, from a patient treated with antithyroid drugs. The gene calls are TRBV20-1 and TRBJ1-1; D not certain. The CDR3 coding sequence is TGCAGTGCTAGAGTCCGCGCTGGAGGGAACACTGAAGCTTTCTTT. Its translation is CSARVRAGGNTEAFF.